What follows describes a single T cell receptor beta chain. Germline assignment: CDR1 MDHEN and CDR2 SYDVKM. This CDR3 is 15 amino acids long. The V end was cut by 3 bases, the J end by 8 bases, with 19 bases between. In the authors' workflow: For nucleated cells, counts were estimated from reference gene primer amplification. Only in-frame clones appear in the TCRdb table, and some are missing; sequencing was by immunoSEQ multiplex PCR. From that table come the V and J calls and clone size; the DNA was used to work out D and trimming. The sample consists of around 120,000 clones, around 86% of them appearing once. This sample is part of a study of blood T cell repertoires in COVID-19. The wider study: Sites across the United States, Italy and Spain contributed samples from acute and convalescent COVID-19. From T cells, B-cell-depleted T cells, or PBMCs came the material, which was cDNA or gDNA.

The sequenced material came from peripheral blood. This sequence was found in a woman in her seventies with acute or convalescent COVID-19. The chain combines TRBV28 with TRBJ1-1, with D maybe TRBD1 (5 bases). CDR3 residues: CASSLGQAPFLEAFF. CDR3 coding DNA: TGTGCCAGCAGTTTGGGGCAGGCACCCTTTCTCGAAGCTTTCTTT.